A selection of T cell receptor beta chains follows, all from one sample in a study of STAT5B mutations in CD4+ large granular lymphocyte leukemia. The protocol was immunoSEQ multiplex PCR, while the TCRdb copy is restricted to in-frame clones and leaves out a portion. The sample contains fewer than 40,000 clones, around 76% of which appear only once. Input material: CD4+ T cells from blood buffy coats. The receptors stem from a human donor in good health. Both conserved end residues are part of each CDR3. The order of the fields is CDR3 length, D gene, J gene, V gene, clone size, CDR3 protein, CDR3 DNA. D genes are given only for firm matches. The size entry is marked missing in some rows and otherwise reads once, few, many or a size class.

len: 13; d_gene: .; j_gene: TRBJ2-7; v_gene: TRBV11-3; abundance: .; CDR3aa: CASSFRPLGEQYF; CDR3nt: TGTGCCAGCAGCTTCAGGCCGTTGGGGGAGCAGTACTTC
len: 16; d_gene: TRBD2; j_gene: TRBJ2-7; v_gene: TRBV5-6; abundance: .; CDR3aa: CASSLAWTSGPYEQYF; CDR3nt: TGTGCCAGCAGCTTGGCCTGGACTAGCGGGCCCTACGAGCAGTACTTC
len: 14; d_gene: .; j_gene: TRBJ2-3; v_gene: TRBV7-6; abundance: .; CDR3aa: CASSREGGTDTQYF; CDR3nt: TGTGCCAGCAGTCGAGAGGGCGGCACAGATACGCAGTATTTT
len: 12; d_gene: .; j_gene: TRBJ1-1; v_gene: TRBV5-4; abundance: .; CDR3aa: CASSLGGPGSFF; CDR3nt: TGTGCCAGCAGCTTGGGGGGACCGGGGTCTTTCTTT
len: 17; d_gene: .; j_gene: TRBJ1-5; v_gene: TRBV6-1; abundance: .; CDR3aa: CASSGKTGDNSNQPQHF; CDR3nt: TGTGCCAGCAGTGGCAAAACAGGTGATAATAGCAATCAGCCCCAGCATTTT
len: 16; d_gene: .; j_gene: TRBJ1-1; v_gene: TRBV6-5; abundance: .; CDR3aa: CASSYVWGERNTEAFF; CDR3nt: TGTGCCAGCAGTTACGTCTGGGGAGAGCGGAACACTGAAGCTTTCTTT
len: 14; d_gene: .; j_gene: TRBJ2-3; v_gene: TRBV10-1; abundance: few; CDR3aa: CASSDQGSTDTQYF; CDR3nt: TGCGCCAGCAGTGACCAGGGGAGCACAGATACGCAGTATTTT
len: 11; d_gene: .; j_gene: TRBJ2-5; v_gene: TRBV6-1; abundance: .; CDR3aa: CASTQGSAQYF; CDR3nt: TGTGCCAGCACCCAAGGTTCGGCCCAGTACTTC
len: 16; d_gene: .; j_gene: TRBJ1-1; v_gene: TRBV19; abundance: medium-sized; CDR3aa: CASNPSRGLMNTEAFF; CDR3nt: TGTGCCAGTAACCCCAGCAGGGGCCTCATGAACACTGAAGCTTTCTTT
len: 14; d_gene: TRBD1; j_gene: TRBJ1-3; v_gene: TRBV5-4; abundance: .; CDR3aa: CASSPDREGNTIYF; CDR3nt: TGTGCCAGCAGCCCGGACAGGGAGGGGAACACCATATATTTT
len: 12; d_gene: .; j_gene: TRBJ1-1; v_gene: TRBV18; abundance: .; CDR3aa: CASSPEASGAFF; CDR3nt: TGTGCCAGCTCTCCGGAGGCATCAGGAGCTTTCTTT
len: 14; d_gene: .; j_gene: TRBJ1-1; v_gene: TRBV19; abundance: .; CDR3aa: CASQAGTLQGEAFF; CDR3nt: TGTGCCAGCCAGGCCGGGACCCTCCAGGGAGAAGCTTTCTTT
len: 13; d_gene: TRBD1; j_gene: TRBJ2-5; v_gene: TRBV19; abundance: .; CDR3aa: CASSPGQQETQYF; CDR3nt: TGTGCCAGTAGCCCGGGACAGCAAGAGACCCAGTACTTC
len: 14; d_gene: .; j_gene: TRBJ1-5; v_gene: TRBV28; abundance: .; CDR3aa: CASILSPGTQPQHF; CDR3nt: TGTGCCAGTATCCTCTCCCCAGGCACCCAGCCCCAGCATTTT
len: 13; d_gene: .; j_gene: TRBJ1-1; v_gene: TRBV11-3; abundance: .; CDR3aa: CASSLVGGTEAFF; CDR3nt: TGTGCCAGCAGCTTAGTAGGGGGCACTGAAGCTTTCTTT
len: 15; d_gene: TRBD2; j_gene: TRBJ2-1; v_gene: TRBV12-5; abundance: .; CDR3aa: CASARGGSGSYEQFF; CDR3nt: TGTGCTAGCGCCCGGGGTGGAAGCGGGAGCTATGAGCAGTTCTTC
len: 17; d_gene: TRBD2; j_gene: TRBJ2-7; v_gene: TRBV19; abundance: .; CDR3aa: CASSVGLAGELSYEQYF; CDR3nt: TGTGCCAGTAGCGTCGGACTAGCGGGGGAGCTCTCCTACGAGCAGTACTTC
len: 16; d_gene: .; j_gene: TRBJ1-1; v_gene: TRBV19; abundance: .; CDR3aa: CASSIFSLGGNTEAFF; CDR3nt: TGTGCCAGTAGTATTTTCTCCCTCGGAGGGAACACTGAAGCTTTCTTT
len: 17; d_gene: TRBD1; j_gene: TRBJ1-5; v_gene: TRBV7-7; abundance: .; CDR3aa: CASSYRQGEVSNQPQHF; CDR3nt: TGTGCCAGCAGCTACCGACAGGGAGAAGTAAGCAATCAGCCCCAGCATTTT
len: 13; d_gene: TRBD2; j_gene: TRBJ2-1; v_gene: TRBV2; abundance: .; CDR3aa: CATREGGWLVQFF; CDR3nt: TGTGCCACCCGGGAGGGGGGCTGGTTAGTGCAGTTCTTC
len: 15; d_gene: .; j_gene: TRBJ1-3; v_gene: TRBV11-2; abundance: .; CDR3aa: CASSEAGDSGNTIYF; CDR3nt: TGTGCCAGCAGCGAAGCAGGGGACTCTGGAAACACCATATATTTT
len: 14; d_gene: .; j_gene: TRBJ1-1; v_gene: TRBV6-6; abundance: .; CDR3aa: CASSYSGGNTEAFF; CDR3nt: TGTGCCAGCAGTTACTCGGGGGGGAACACTGAAGCTTTCTTT
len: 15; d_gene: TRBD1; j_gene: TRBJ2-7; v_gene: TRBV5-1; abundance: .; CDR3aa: CASSLGPGQGYEQYF; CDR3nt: TGCGCCAGCAGCTTGGGGCCGGGACAGGGCTACGAGCAGTACTTC
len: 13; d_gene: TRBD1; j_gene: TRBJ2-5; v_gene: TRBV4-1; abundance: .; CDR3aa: CASGGQGQETQYF; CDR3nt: TGCGCCAGCGGAGGACAGGGCCAAGAGACCCAGTACTTC
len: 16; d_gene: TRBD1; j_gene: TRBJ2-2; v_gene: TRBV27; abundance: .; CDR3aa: CASSMPGQGDTGELFF; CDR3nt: TGTGCCAGCAGTATGCCCGGACAGGGGGACACCGGGGAGCTGTTTTTT
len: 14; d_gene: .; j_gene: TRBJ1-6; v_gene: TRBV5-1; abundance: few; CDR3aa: CASSLESVGSPLHF; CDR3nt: TGCGCCAGCAGCTTGGAATCGGTTGGTTCACCCCTCCACTTT
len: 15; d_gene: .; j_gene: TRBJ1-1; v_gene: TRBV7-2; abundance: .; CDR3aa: CASSPTGPMNTEAFF; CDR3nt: TGTGCCAGCAGCCCTACAGGGCCCATGAACACTGAAGCTTTCTTT
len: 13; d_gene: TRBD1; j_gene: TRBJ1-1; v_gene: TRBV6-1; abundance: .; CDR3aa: CASRTGPNTEAFF; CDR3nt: TGTGCCAGCAGGACAGGGCCGAACACTGAAGCTTTCTTT
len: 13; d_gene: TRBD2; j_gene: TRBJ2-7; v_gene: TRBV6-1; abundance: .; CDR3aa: CASSSEWTSGYSF; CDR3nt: TGTGCCAGCAGTTCGGAATGGACTAGCGGGTATTCCTTC
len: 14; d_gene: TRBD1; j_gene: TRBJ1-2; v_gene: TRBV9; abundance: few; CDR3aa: CASSVLQGAYGYTF; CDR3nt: TGTGCCAGCAGCGTCCTGCAGGGGGCATATGGCTACACCTTC
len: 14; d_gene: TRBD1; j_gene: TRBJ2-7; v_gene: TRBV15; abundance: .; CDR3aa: CATSREETGLEQYF; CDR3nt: TGTGCCACCAGCAGAGAGGAGACAGGGCTCGAGCAGTACTTC
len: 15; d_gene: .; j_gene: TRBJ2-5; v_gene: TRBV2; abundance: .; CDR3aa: CASSESRGGQETQYF; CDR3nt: TGTGCCAGCAGTGAATCCAGAGGAGGCCAAGAGACCCAGTACTTC
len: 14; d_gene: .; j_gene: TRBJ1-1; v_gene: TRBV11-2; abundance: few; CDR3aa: CASSLDGSRAEAFF; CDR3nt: TGTGCCAGCAGCTTAGATGGTTCCCGGGCTGAAGCTTTCTTT
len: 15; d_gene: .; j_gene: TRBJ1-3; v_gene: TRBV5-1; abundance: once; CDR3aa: CASSRGVSSGNTIYF; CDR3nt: TGCGCCAGCAGTCGTGGGGTCTCCTCTGGAAACACCATATATTTT
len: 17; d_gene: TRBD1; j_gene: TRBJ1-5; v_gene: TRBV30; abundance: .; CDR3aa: CAWSAYGQVNSNQPQHF; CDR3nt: TGTGCCTGGAGTGCTTATGGACAGGTTAATAGCAATCAGCCCCAGCATTTT
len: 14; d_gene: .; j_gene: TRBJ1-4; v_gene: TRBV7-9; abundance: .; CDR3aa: CASSRSGTNEKLFF; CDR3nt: TGTGCCAGCAGCCGCTCGGGGACTAATGAAAAACTGTTTTTT
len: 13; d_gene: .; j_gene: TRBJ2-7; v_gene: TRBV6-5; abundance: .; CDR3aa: CASSWGLIYEQYF; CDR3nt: TGTGCCAGCAGTTGGGGACTGATCTACGAGCAGTACTTC
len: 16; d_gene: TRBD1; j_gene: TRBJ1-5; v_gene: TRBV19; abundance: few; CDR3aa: CASSMPGTGITQPQHF; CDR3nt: TGTGCCAGTAGTATGCCCGGGACAGGGATAACTCAGCCCCAGCATTTT
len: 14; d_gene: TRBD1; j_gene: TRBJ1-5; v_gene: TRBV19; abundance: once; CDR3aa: CASSIGQGIGPQHF; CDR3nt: TGTGCCAGTAGTATCGGACAGGGTATAGGGCCCCAGCATTTT
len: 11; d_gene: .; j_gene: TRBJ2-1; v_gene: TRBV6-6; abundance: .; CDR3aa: CASSYLDEQFF; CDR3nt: TGTGCCAGCAGTTATCTGGATGAGCAGTTCTTC
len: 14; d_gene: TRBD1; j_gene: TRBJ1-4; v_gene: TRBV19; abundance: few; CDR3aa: CALIQGEEYEKLFF; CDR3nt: TGTGCCCTTATCCAGGGGGAGGAATATGAAAAACTGTTTTTT